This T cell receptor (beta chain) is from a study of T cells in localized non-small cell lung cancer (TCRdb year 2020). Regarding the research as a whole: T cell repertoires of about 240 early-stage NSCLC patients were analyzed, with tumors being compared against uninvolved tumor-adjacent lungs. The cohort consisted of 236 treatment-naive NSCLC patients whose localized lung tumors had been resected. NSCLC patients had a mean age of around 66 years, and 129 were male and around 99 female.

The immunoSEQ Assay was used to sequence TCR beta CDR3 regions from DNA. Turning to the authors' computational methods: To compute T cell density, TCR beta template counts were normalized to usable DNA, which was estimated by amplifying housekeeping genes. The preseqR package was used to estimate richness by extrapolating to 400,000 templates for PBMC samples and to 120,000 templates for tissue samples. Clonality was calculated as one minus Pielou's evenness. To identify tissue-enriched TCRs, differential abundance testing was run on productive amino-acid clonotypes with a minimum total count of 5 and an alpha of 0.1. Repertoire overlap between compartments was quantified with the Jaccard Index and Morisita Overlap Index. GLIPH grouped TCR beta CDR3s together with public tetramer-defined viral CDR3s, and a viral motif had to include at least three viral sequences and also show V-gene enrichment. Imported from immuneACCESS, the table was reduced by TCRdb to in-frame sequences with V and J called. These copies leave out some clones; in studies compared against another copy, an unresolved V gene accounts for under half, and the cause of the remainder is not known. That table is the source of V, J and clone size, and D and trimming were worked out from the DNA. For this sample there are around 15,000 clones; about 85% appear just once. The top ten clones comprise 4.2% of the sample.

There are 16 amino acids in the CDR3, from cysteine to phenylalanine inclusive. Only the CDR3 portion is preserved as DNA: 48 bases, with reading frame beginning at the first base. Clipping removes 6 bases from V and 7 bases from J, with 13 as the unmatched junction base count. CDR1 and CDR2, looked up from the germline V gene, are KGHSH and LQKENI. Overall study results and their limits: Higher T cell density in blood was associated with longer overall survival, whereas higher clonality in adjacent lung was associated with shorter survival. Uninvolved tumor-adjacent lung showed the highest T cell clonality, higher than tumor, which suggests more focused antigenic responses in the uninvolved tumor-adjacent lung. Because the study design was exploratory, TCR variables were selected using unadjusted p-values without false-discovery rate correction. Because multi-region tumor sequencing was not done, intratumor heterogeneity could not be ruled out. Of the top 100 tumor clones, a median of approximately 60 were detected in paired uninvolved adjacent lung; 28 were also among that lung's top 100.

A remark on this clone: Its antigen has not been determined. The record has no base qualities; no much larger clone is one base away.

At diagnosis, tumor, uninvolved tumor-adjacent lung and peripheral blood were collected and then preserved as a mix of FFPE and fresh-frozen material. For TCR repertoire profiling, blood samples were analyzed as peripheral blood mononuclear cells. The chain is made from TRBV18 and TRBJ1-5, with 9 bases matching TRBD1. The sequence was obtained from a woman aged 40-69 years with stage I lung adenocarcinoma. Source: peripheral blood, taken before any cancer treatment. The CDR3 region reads CASSPNRTGVLQPQHF. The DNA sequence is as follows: TGTGCCAGCTCCCCTAATAGGACAGGGGTCCTGCAGCCCCAGCATTTT.